This T cell receptor beta chain was observed in a study of CD8 T cell repertoires and HIV-1 epitope variants. Clones were sequenced by immunoSEQ multiplex PCR, and TCRdb holds only the in-frame ones, with some missing. Among 5,000 or so clones listed, around 71% were seen once. This CDR3 is 17 amino acids long. In germline, CDR1 is SGHAT, CDR2 FQNNGV. J gave up 0 bases and V 1 base, and 4 bases lay outside the gene matches. On this clone itself: Its antigen is currently unknown.

What was sequenced was cultured CD8+ T cells derived from PBMCs. The receptor was derived from a male donor with HIV. The V and J genes are TRBV11-2 and TRBJ2-2, with TRBD2 matching over 8 bases. The CDR3 sequence is CASSLVGRAPNTGELFF. CDR3 DNA sequence: TGTGCCAGCAGCTTAGTCGGGAGGGCCCCGAACACCGGGGAGCTGTTTTTT.